The 16 T cell receptor beta chains presented below share a single source sample, sequenced in a study of cytomegalovirus exposure and HLA in healthy donors (dated by TCRdb to between 2016 and 2019). Library preparation employed the immunoSEQ multiplex PCR assay. A mixture of 60 forward primers for TCR Vbeta segments and 13 reverse primers for TCR Jbeta segments was used in the multiplex PCR. Held by TCRdb, this immuneACCESS table contains in-frame sequences only and omits some clones. Under half of the omission traces to an unresolved V gene where checked; the cause of the rest is unknown. Within this sample are about 130,000 clones, with about four fifths of them counted one time only. The top ten clones comprise 3% to 4% of the sample. The sequenced sample consisted of PBMCs. The receptors derive from a woman in her forties in good health and CMV-seronegative.

CDR3 region: CSVGQGGNGQYF. CDR3 DNA sequence: TGCAGCGTGGGACAGGGGGGTAACGGGCAGTACTTC. V is TRBV29-1 and J is TRBJ2-7, with TRBD1 matching 11 bases. Per the germline V gene, CDR1 is SQVTM and CDR2 is ANQGSEA. Trimming cost V 6 bases and J 9 bases; bases outside gene matches: 7. CDR3 size: 12 residues.

V usage is TRBV7-9 and J usage is TRBJ1-1; perhaps TRBD1 as D (6 bases). The CDR3 is 15 residues long. With 3 bases removed from V and 5 bases from J, the gap between germline ends came to 16 bases. Germline CDR1 and CDR2: SEHNR and FQNEAQ (reference sequence). The chain's CDR3 is CASSLPRGRYTEAFF. CDR3 coding DNA: TGTGCCAGCAGCTTGCCCAGGGGACGTTATACTGAAGCTTTCTTT.

Comment on this clone: The junction does not match germline at one end; this may be a read error. The CDR3 reads CSSSGFRGSSYNEQFF. The CDR3, as DNA: TGTTCCAGCAGCGGCTTCCGCGGGAGCTCCTACAATGAGCAGTTCTTC. The chain combines TRBV7-9 with TRBJ2-1; TRBD2 matches 7 bases. CDR3 length: 16 amino acids. CDR1 is SEHNR and CDR2 is FQNEAQ in the germline V gene (reference sequence).

The V and J genes are TRBV4-3 and TRBJ2-7; 8 bases are shared with TRBD1. V trimming: 4 bases; J trimming: 5 bases; junction bases outside the gene matches: 4. Germline V CDR1 and CDR2: LGHNA, YSLEER. CDR3 length: 13 amino acids. The CDR3 DNA follows: TGCGCCAGCAGCCTCGGACAGGGTCACGAGCAGTACTTC. Amino acids: CASSLGQGHEQYF.

The V call is TRBV14, the J call TRBJ1-1; TRBD1 aligns across 9 bases. The CDR3 loop spans 12 amino acids. The germline CDR1 and CDR2 sequences are SGHDN and FVKESK. V lost 6 bases, J lost 9 bases, and 5 bases stayed unmatched. The CDR3 reads CASRLGTGQAFF. The CDR3 DNA reads TGTGCCAGCAGGCTCGGGACAGGGCAAGCTTTCTTT.

The V call is TRBV27, the J call TRBJ2-7, with a tentative D call TRBD2 (6 bases). This CDR3 is built from 13 residues. V lost 4 bases and J lost 2, with 9 bases in between. CDR1 MNHEY and CDR2 SMNVEV come from the germline V gene (reference sequence). The CDR3 DNA sequence: TGTGCCAGCAGTTGGAGGAGGGCCTACGAGCAGTACTTC. Translating gives CASSWRRAYEQYF.

The chain recombines TRBV5-6 with TRBJ1-1; D remains unclear. This CDR3 comprises 16 residues. V gave up 1 base and J gave up 0 bases, with 13 bases separating them. The germline V gene has CDR1 SGHDT and CDR2 YYEEEE. The CDR3 is CASSLRQGNMNTEAFF. CDR3 in DNA: TGTGCCAGCAGCTTGAGACAAGGCAACATGAACACTGAAGCTTTCTTT.

The V and J genes are TRBV2 and TRBJ2-5; 10 bases agree with TRBD2. J lost 2 bases, V lost 6 bases, and 9 bases had no gene match. Germline values: CDR1 SNHLY, CDR2 FYNNEI. The CDR3 runs to 16 residues. CDR3 DNA: TGTGCCAGCAGCGCGATAGGACTAGCGGAACAAGAGACCCAGTACTTC. It codes for CASSAIGLAEQETQYF.

The chain recombines TRBV5-1 with TRBJ2-7; 12 bases fit TRBD2. The CDR3 is made up of 17 amino acids. CDR1 SGHRS and CDR2 YFSETQ come from the germline V gene. V lost 4 bases to trimming and J lost 3 bases; unmatched junction nucleotides: 11. In DNA, the CDR3 is TGCGCCAGCAGCCCCTCCCCACTAGCGGGGGGACTCTACGAGCAGTACTTC. Amino acid sequence: CASSPSPLAGGLYEQYF. The full variable domain, completed using reference TRBV5-1 and TRBJ2-7, is KAGVTQTPRYLIKTRGQQVTLSCSPISGHRSVSWYQQTPGQGLQFLFEYFSETQRNKGNFPGRFSGRQFSNSRSEMNVSTLELGDSALYLCASSPSPLAGGLYEQYFGPGTRLTVT.

The rearrangement joins TRBV5-6 to TRBJ2-1, with D possibly being TRBD2 (5 bases). CDR3 length equals 16 residues. CDR1 is SGHDT and CDR2 is YYEEEE in the germline V gene. Trimming pared 0 bases from V and 8 bases from J, leaving 18 bases between. The CDR3 sequence is CASSLGLVGRGHEQFF. The CDR3 nucleotides read TGTGCCAGCAGCTTGGGTTTAGTTGGGAGAGGGCATGAGCAGTTCTTC.

The chain has TRBV11-2 and TRBJ2-1; tentative D call: TRBD1 (5 bases). The germline V and J ends were trimmed by 3 bases and 9 bases, with 9 bases remaining between them. The CDR3 is made up of 12 amino acids. CDR1 SGHAT and CDR2 FQNNGV come from the germline V gene. CDR3 amino acids: CASSFGRGEQFF. The CDR3 bases are TGTGCCAGCAGCTTCGGAAGGGGTGAGCAGTTCTTC.

The V gene is TRBV29-1, the J gene TRBJ1-5; 9 positions match TRBD1. From germline, CDR1 is SQVTM and CDR2 ANQGSEA. This CDR3 comprises 13 residues. V was pared by 5 bases and J by 5 bases, with 4 bases of the junction left unmatched. The CDR3 here is CSVIQGADQPQHF. The CDR3 DNA is TGCAGCGTTATACAGGGGGCTGATCAGCCCCAGCATTTT. The full variable domain, completed using reference TRBV29-1 and TRBJ1-5, is SAVISQKPSRDICQRGTSLTIQCQVDSQVTMMFWYRQQPGQSLTLIATANQGSEATYESGFVIDKFPISRPNLTFSTLTVSNMSPEDSSIYLCSVIQGADQPQHFGDGTRLSIL.

The sample holds one count of this clone. Its ends do not fully match the called genes, so a read error is possible. The chain joins TRBV7-2 to TRBJ2-1; TRBD2 might be the D (6 bases). Germline V gene sequence: CDR1 SGHTA, CDR2 FQGNSA. The CDR3 is 13 residues long. For the CDR3, the DNA is TGTGCCAGCAGCTTAGCTTCTGCGGGGATCGCGATCTTC. Translating gives CASSLASAGIAIF.

V and J are TRBV19 and TRBJ2-5; 9 bases are a match to TRBD1. V lost 5 bases, J lost 5 bases, and 9 bases stayed unmatched. The germline CDR1 and CDR2 sequences are LNHDA and SQIVND (reference sequence). This CDR3 has 15 residues. Written as DNA, the CDR3 is TGTGCCAGTAGTGTAGGGGGACAGGGACGGGAGACCCAGTACTTC. Encoded protein: CASSVGGQGRETQYF.

The CDR3 protein is CATSAGYGDEQYF. For the CDR3, the DNA is TGTGCCACCAGTGCGGGCTACGGTGACGAGCAGTACTTC. The genes are TRBV15 and TRBJ2-7; possibly TRBD2 for D (5 bases). V shed 6 bases and J shed 5 bases, with 14 bases lying between them. The CDR3 has 13 amino acids. Germline CDR1 reads LNHNV; CDR2 reads YYDKDF (reference sequence).

In this sample, this clone turned up a few times. The chain links TRBV6-1 to TRBJ1-1; D remains ambiguous. CDR3 length equals 15 residues. V was shortened by 0 bases and J by 2 bases, with 10 bases between the two germline ends. In germline, CDR1 is MNHNS, CDR2 SASEGT. The CDR3 region is CASSEARVLNTEAFF. The CDR3 region has the DNA TGTGCCAGCAGTGAAGCGAGGGTGTTAAACACTGAAGCTTTCTTT.